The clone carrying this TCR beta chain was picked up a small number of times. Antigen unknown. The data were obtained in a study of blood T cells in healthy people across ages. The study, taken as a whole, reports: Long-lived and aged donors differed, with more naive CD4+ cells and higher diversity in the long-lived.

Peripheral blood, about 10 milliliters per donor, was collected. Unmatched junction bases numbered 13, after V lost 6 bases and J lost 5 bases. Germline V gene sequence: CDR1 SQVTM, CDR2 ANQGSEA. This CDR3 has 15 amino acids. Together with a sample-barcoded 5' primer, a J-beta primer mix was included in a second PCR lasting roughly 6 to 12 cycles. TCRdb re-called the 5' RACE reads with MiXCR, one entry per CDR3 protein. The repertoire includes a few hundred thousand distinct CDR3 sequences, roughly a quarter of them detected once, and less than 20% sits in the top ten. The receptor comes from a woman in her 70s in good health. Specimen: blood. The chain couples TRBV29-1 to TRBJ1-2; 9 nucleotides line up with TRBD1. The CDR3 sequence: CSVTGGTGQIYGYTF. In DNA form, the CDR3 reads TGCAGCGTGACCGGTGGGACAGGGCAAATTTATGGCTACACCTTC.